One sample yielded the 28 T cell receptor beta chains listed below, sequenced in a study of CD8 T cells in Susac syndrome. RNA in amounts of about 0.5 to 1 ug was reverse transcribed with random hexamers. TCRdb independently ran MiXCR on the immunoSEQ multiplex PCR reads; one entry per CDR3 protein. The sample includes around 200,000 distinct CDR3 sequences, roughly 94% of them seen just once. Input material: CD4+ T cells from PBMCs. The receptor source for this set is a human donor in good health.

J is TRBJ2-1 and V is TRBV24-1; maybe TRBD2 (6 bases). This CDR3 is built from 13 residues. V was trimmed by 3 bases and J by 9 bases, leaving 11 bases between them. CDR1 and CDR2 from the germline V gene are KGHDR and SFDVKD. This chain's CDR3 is CATSDPGEGEQFF. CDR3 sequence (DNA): TGTGCCACCAGTGATCCGGGGGAAGGTGAGCAGTTCTTC.

The CDR3 bases are TGCAGTGCCCGACAGGATAATCAGAAACAGCATTTT. Translation gives CSARQDNQKQHF. This chain connects TRBV20-1 to TRBJ1-5, with a possible D match to TRBD1 (6 bases). Trimming took 6 bases from V and 13 from J, leaving 19 bases between them. Germline lookup yields CDR1 DFQATT and CDR2 SNEGSKA (reference sequence). The CDR3 totals 12 residues.

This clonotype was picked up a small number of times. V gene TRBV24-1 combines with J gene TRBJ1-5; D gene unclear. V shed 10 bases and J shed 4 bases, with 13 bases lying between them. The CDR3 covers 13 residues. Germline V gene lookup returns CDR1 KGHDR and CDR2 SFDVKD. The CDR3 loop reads CATSDGSNQPQHF. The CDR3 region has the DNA TGTGCCACTTCGGACGGGAGTAATCAGCCCCAGCATTTT.

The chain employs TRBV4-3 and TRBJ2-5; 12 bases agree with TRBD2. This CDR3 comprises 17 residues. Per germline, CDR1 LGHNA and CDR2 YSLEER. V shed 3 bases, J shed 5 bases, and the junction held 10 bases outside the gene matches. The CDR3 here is CASSQDASGGAVETQYF. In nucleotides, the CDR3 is TGCGCCAGCAGCCAGGATGCTAGCGGGGGGGCCGTGGAGACCCAGTACTTC.

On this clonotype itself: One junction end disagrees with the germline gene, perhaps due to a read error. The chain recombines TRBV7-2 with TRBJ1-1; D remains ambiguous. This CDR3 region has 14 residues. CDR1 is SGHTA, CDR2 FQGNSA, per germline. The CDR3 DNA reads TGCGCCAGCAGCCAGAGAACTAGGTCCCCTGAAGCTTTCTTT. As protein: CASSQRTRSPEAFF. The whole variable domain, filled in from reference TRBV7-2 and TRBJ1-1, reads GAGVSQSPSNKVTEKGKDVELRCDPISGHTALYWYRQSLGQGLEFLIYFQGNSAPDKSGLPSDRFSAERTGGSVSTLTIQRTQQEDSAVYLCASSQRTRSPEAFFGQGTRLTVV.

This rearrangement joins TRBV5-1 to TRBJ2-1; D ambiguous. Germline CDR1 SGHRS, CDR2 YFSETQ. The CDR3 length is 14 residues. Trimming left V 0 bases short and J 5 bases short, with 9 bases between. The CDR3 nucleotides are TGCGCCAGCAGCTTGGTTGAACGGCACAATGAGCAGTTCTTC. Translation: CASSLVERHNEQFF.

The CDR3 bases are TGTGCCAGCAGCGTAAGTGTCGATCGGGCCTCGGGTCCCTACGAGCAGTACTTC. Protein: CASSVSVDRASGPYEQYF. The chain is built from TRBV9 and TRBJ2-7; D gene ambiguous. The CDR3 is 18 residues long. Germline V gives CDR1 SGDLS, CDR2 YYNGEE. Trimming shortened V by 1 base and J by 2 bases, and 22 bases separated the two germline ends.

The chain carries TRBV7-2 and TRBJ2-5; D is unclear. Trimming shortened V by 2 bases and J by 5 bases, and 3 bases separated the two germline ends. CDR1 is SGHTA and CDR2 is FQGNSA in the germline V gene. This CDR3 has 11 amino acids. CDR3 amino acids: CASSLMETQYF. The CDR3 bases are TGTGCCAGCAGCTTAATGGAGACCCAGTACTTC.

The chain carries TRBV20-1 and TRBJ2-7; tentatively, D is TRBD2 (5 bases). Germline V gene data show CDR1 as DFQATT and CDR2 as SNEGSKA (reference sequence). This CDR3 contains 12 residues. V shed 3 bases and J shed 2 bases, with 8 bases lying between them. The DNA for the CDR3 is TGCAGTGCTAGTCCGGGGACCTACGAGCAGTACGTC. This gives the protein CSASPGTYEQYV.

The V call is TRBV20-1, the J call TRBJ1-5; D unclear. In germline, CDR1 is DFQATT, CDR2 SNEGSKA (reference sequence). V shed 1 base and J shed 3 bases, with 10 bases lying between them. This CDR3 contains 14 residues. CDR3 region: CSARGGRSNQPQHF. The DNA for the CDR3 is TGCAGTGCTAGAGGCGGGAGATCCAATCAGCCCCAGCATTTT.

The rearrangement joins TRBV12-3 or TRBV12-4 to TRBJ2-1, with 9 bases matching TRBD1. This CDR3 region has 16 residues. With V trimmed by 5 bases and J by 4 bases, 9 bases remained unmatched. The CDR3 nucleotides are TGTGCCAGCAGTCCAACTCCGGGACAGGGATACAATGAGCAGTTCTTC. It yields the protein CASSPTPGQGYNEQFF.

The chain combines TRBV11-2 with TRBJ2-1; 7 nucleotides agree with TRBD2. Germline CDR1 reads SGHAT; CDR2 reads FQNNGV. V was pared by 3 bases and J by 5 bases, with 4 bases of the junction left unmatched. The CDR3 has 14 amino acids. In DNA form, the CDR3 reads TGTGCCAGCAGCTTGGGACTAAGACACAATGAGCAGTTCTTC. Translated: CASSLGLRHNEQFF. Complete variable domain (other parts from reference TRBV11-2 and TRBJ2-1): EAGVAQSPRYKIIEKRQSVAFWCNPISGHATLYWYQQILGQGPKLLIQFQNNGVVDDSQLPKDRFSAERLKGVDSTLKIQPAKLEDSAVYLCASSLGLRHNEQFFGPGTRLTVL.

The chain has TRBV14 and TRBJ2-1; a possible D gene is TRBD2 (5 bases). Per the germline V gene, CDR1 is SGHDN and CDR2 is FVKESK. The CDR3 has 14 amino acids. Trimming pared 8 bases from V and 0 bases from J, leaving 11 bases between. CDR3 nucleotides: TGTGCCAGCGAAGCGGCGAGCTCCTACAATGAGCAGTTCTTC. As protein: CASEAASSYNEQFF. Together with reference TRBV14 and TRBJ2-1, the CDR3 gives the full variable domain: EAGVTQFPSHSVIEKGQTVTLRCDPISGHDNLYWYRRVMGKEIKFLLHFVKESKQDESGMPNNRFLAERTGGTYSTLKVQPAELEDSGVYFCASEAASSYNEQFFGPGTRLTVL.

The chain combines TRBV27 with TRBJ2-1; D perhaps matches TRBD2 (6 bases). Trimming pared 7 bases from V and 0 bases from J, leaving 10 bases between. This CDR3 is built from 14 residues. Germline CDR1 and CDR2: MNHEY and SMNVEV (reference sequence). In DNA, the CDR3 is TGTGCCAGCAAACGGGGGAGCTCCTACAATGAGCAGTTCTTC. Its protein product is CASKRGSSYNEQFF.

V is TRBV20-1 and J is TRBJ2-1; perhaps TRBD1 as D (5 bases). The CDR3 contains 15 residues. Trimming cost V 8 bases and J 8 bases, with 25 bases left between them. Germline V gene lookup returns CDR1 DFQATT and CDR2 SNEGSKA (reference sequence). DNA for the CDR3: TGCAGTCCCCTTACGGCGGCAAGGGGTCGGGATGAGCAGTTCTTC. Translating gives CSPLTAARGRDEQFF.

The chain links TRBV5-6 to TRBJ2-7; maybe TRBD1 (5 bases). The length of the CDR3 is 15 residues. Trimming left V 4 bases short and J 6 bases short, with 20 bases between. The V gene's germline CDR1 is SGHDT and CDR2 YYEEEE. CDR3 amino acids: CASSRQGILYVEQYF. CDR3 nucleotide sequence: TGTGCCAGCAGCAGGCAGGGAATTCTCTACGTCGAGCAGTACTTC.

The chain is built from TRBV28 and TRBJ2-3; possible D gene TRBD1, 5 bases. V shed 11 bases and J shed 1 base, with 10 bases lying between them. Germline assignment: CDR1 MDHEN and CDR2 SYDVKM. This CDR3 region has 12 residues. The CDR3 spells CAYQGGTDTQYF. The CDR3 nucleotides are TGTGCCTATCAGGGCGGCACAGATACGCAGTATTTT.

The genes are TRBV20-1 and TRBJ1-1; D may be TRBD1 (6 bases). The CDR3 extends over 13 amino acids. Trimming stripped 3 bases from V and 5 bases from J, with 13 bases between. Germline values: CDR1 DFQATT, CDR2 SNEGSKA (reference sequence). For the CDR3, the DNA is TGCAGTGCTAGCGGGACAATGACGACTGAAGCTTTCTTT. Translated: CSASGTMTTEAFF.

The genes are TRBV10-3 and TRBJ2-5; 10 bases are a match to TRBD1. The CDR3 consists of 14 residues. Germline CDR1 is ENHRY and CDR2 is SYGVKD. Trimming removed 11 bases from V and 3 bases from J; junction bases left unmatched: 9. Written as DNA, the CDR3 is TGTGCCGCCGCGGCCGGGACAGGGGAAGAGACCCAGTACTTC. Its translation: CAAAAGTGEETQYF.

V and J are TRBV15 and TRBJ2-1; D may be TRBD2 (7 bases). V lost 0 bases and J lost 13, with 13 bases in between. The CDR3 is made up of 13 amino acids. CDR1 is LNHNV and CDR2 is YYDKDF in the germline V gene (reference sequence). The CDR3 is CATSRDLAGAQFF. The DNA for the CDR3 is TGTGCCACCAGCAGAGATCTGGCGGGGGCCCAGTTCTTC.

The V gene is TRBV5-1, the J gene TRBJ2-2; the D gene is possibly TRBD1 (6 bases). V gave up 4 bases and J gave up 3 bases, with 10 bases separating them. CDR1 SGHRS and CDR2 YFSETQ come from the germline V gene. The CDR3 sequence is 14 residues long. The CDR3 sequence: CASSLQGHTGELFF. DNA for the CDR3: TGCGCCAGCAGCCTACAGGGCCACACCGGGGAGCTGTTTTTT.

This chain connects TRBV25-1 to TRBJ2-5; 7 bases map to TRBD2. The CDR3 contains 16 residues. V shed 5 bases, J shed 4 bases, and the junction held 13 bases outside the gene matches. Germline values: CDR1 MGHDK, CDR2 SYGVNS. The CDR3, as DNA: TGTGCCAGCAGTCCCGAGCCGAAGGGGAGGGGAGAGACCCAGTACTTC. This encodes CASSPEPKGRGETQYF. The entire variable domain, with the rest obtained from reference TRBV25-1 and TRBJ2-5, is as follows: EADIYQTPRYLVIGTGKKITLECSQTMGHDKMYWYQQDPGMELHLIHYSYGVNSTEKGDLSSESTVSRIRTEHFPLTLESARPSHTSQYLCASSPEPKGRGETQYFGPGTRLLVL.

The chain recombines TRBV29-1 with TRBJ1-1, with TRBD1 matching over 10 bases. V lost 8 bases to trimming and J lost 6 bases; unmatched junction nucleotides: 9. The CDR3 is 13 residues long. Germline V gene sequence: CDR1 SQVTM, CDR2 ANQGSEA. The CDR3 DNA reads TGCAGCTGCAGGGGACAGGGGACGGCTGAAGCTTTCTTT. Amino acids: CSCRGQGTAEAFF.

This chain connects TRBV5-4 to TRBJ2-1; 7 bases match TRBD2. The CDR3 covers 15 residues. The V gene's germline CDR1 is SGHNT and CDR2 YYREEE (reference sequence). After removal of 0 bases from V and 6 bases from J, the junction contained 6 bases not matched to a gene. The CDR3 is CASSLGGGYSNEQFF. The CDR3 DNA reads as TGTGCCAGCAGCTTGGGGGGGGGTTATTCCAATGAGCAGTTCTTC.

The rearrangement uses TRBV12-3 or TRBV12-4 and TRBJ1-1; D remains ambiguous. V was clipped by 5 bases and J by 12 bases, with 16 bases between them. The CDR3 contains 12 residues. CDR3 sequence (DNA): TGTGCCAGCAGTCCCGGACCTTTGGTGACTTTCTTT. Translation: CASSPGPLVTFF.

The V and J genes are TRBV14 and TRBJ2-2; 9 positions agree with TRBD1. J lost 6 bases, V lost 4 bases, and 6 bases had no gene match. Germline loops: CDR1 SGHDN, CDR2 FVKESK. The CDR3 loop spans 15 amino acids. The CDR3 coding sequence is TGTGCCAGCAGCCGGGACAGGGTCTTGTCCGGGGAGCTGTTTTTT. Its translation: CASSRDRVLSGELFF.

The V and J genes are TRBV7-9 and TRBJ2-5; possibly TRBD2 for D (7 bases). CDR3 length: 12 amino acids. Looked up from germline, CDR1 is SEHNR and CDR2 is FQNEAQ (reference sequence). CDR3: CAGGGSQETQYF. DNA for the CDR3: TGTGCAGGGGGGGGTTCACAAGAGACCCAGTACTTC.

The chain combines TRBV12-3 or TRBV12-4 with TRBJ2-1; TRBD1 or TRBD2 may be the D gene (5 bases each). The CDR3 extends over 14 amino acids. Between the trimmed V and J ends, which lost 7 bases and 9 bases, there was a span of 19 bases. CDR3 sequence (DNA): TGTGCCAGCACCCGGGACCGGGCCGTCAGTGAGCAGTTCTTC. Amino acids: CASTRDRAVSEQFF.